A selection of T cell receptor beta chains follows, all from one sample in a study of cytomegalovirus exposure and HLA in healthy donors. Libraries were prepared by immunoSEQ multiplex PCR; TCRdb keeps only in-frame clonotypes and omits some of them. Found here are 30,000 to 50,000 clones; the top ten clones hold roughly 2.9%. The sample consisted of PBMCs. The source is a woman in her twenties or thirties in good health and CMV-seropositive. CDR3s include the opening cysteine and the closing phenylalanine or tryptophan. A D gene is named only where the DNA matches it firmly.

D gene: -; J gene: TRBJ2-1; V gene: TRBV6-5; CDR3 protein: CASSYSMGRLEQFF; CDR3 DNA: TGTGCCAGCAGTTACTCGATGGGGCGGCTTGAGCAGTTCTTC
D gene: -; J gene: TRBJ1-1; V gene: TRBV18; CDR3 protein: CASSPRTLIEAFF; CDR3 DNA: TGTGCCAGCTCACCACGGACATTAATTGAAGCTTTCTTT
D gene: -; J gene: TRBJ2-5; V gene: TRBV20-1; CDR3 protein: CSARRETQYF; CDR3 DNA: TGCAGTGCTAGACGGGAGACCCAGTACTTC
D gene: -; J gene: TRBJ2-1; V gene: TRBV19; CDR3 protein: CASSIPGAPNEQFF; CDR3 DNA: TGTGCCAGTAGTATACCTGGGGCCCCTAATGAGCAGTTCTTC
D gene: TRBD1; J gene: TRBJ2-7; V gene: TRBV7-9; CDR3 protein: CASSAWTGIEQYF; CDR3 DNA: TGTGCCAGCAGCGCCTGGACAGGAATCGAGCAGTACTTC
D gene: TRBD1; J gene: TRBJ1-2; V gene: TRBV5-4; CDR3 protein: CASSPDRAEGTKGYTF; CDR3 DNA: TGTGCCAGCAGCCCAGACAGGGCGGAGGGAACTAAAGGCTACACCTTC
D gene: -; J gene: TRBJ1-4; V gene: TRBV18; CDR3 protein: CASSQDRPFATNEKLFF; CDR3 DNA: TGTGCCAGCTCCCAAGACAGGCCTTTTGCAACTAATGAAAAACTGTTTTTT
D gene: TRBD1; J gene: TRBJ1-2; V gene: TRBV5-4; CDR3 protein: CASSVPGTAYGYTF; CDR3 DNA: TGTGCCAGCAGCGTCCCCGGGACAGCATATGGCTACACCTTC
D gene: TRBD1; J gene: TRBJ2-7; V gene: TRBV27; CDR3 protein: CASSSRQGPYEQYF; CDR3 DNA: TGTGCCAGCAGTTCTCGACAGGGGCCCTACGAGCAGTACTTC
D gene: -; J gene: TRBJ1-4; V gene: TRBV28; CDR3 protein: CAISSGSPTNEKLFF; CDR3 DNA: TGTGCCATTTCGTCCGGGAGTCCAACTAATGAAAAACTGTTTTTT
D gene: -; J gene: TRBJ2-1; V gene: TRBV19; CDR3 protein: CASSISGDSYNEQFF; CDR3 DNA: TGTGCCAGTAGTATCTCAGGGGACTCCTACAATGAGCAGTTCTTC
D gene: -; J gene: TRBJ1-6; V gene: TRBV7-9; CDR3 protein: CASSSAGEHNSPLHF; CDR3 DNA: TGTGCCAGCAGCTCCGCCGGGGAGCATAATTCACCCCTCCACTTT
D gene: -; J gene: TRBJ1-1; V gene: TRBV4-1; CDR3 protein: CASSQVWSGNTEAFF; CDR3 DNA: TGCGCCAGCAGCCAAGTATGGTCGGGGAACACTGAAGCTTTCTTT
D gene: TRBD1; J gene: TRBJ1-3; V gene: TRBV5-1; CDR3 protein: CASSPRDRGSGNTIYF; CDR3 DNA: TGCGCCAGCAGCCCCCGGGACAGGGGTTCGGGAAACACCATATATTTT
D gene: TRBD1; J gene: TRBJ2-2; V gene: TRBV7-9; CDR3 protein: CASSLWDRAYTGELFF; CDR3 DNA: TGTGCCAGCAGCCTCTGGGACAGGGCCTACACCGGGGAGCTGTTTTTT